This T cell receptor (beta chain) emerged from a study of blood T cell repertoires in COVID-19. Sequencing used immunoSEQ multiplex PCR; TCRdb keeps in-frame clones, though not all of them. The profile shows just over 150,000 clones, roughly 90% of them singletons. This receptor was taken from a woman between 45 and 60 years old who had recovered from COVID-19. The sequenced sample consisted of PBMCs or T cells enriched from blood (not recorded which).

CDR3 in amino acids: CASSPRTGYGYTF. CDR3 DNA: TGTGCCAGCAGCCCTCGGACAGGCTATGGCTACACCTTC. The chain has TRBV12-3 or TRBV12-4 and TRBJ1-2, with 7 nucleotides matching TRBD1. With V trimmed by 6 bases and J by 4 bases, 5 bases remained unmatched. The CDR3 spans 13 residues.